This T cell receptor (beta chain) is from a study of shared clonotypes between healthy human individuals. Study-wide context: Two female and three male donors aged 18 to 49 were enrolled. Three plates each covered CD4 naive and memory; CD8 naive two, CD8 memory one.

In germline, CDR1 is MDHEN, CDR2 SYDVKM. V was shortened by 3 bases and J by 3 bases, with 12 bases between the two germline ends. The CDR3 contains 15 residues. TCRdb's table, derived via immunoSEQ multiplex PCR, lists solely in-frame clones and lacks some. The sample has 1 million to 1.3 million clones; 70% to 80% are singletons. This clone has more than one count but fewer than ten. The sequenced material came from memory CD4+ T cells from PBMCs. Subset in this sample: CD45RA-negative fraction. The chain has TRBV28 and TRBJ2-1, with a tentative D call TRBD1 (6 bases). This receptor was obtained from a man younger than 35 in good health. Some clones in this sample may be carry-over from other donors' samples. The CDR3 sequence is CASSFRDTLYNEQFF. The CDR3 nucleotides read TGTGCCAGCAGTTTCCGGGACACCCTCTACAATGAGCAGTTCTTC.